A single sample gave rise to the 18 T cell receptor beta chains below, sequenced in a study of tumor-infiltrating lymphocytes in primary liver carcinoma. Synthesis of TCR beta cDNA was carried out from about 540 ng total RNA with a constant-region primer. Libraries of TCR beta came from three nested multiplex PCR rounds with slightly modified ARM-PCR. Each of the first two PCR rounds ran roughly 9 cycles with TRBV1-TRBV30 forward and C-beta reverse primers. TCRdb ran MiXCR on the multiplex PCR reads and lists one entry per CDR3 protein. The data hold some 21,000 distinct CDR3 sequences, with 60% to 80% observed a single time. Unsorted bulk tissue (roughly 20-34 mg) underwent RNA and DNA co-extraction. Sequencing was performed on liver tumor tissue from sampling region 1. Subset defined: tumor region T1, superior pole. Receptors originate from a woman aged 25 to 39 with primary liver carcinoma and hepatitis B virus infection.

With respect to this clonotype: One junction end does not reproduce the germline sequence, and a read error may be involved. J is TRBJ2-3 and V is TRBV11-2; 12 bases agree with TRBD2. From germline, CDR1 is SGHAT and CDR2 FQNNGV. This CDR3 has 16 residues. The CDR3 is CVSSAGLAGIVNTQYF. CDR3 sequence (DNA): TGTGTCAGCAGTGCGGGACTAGCGGGTATTGTTAATACGCAGTATTTT.

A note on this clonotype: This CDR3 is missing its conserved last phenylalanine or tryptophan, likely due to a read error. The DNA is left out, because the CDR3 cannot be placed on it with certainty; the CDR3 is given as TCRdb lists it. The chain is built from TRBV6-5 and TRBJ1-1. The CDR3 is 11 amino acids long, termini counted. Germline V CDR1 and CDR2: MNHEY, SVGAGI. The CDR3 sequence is CASSYADVVFS.

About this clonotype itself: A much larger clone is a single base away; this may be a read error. CDR3 region: CTSSMTAYEQYF. The DNA for the CDR3 is TGTACCAGTAGTATGACAGCGTACGAGCAGTACTTC. The gene calls are TRBV19 and TRBJ2-7; a possible D gene is TRBD1 (5 bases). There are 12 residues in the CDR3. The germline gives CDR1 LNHDA, CDR2 SQIVND (reference sequence).

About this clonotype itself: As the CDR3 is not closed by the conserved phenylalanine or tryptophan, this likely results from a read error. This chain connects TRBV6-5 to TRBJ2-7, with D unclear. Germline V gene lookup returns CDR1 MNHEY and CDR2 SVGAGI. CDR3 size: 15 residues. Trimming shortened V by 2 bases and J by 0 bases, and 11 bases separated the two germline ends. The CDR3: CASSYKDSSSYEQYL. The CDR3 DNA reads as TGTGCCAGCAGTTACAAGGATAGTAGCTCCTACGAGCAGTACCTC.

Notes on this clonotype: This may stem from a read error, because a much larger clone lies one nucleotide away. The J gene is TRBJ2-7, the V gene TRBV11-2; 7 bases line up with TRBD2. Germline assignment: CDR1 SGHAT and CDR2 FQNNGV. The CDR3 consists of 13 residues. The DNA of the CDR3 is TGTGCCATCAGCTTAGGGACTACCTACGATCAGTACTTC. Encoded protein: CAISLGTTYDQYF.

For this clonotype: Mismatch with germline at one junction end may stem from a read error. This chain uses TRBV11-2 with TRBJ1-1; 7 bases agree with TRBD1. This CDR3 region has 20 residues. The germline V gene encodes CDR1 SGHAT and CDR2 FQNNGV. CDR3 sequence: CASSARDRGRKRRSNTEASF. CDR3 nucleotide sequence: TGTGCCAGCAGCGCTCGGGATAGGGGGCGCAAGAGGCGTAGTAACACTGAAGCTTCCTTT.

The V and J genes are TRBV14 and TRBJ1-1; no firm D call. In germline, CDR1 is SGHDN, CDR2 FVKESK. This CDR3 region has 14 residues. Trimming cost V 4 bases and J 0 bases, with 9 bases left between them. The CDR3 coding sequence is TGTGCCAGCAGCCCCCCGGGGATGAACACTGAAGCTTTCTTT. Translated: CASSPPGMNTEAFF.

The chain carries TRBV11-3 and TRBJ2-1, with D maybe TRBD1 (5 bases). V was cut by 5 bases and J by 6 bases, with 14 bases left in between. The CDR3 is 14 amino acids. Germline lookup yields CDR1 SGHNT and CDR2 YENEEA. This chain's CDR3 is CASSLVEQGNEQFF. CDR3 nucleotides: TGTGCCAGCAGCCTAGTTGAGCAGGGCAATGAGCAGTTCTTC.

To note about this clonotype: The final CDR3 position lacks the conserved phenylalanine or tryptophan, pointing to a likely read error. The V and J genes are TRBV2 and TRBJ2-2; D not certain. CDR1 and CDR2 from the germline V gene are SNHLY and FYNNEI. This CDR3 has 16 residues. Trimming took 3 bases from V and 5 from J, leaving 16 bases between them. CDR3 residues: CASSEGYGRATGELFL. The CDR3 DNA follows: TGTGCCAGCAGTGAGGGGTACGGAAGGGCTACCGGGGAGCTGTTTTTA.

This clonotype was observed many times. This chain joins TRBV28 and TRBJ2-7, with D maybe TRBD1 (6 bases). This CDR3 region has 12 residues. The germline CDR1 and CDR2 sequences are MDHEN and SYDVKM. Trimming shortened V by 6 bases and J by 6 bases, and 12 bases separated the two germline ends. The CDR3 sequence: CASSLTGAEQYF. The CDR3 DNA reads TGTGCCAGCAGCCTGACAGGCGCCGAGCAGTACTTC.

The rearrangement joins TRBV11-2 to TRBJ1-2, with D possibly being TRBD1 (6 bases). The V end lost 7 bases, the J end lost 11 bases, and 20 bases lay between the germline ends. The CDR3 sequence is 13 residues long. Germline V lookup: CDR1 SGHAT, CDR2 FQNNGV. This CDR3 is CASTRGGGGGYTF. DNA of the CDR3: TGTGCCAGCACTCGGGGGGGGGGCGGAGGTTACACCTTC.

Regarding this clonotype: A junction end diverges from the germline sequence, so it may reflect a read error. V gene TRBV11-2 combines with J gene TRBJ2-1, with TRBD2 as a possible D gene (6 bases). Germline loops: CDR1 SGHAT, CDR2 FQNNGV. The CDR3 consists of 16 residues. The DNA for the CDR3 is TGTGCCAGCAGCACCTCTTTAGTGGGAGGATACAATGGGCAGTTCTTC. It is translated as CASSTSLVGGYNGQFF.

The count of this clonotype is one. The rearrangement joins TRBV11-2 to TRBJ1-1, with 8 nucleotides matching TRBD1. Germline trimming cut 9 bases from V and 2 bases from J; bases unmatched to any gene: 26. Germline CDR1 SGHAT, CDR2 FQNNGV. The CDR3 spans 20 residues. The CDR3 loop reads CASSARDRRRKRWSNTEAFF. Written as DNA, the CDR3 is TGTGCCAGTAGTGCTAGGGACAGGAGGCGCAAGAGGTGGAGTAACACTGAAGCTTTCTTT.

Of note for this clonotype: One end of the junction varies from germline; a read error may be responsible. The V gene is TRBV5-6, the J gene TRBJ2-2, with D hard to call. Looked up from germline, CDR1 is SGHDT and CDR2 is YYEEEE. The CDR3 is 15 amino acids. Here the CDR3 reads CAGSLAPRVTEELLF. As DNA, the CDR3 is TGTGCCGGCAGCTTGGCACCCAGAGTCACAGAGGAGCTGCTTTTT.

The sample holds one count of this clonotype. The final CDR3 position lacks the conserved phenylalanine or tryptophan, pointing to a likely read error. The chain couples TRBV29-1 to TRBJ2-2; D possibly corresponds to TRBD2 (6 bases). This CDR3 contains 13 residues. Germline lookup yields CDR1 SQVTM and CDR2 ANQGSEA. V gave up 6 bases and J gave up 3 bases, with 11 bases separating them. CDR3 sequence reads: CSVGRQDTGELFS. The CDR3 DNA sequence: TGCAGCGTCGGGAGACAAGACACCGGGGAGCTGTTTTCT.

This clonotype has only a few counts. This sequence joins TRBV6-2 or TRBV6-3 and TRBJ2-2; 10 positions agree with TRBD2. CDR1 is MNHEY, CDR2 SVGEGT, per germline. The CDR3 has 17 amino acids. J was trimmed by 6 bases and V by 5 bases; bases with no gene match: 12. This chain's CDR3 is CASSGLPSGGNPGELFF. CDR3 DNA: TGTGCCAGCAGTGGTCTCCCTAGCGGGGGAAATCCCGGGGAGCTGTTTTTT.

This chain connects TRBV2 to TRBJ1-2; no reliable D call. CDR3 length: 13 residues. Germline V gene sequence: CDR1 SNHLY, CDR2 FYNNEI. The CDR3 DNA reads TGTGCAAGCGGTGAGAGTTCGATACGCGGCTACACCTTC. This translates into CASGESSIRGYTF.

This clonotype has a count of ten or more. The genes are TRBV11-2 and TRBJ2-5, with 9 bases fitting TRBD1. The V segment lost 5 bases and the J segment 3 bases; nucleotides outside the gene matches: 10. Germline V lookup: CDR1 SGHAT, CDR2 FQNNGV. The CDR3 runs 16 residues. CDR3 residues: CASSTRTGGAKETQYF. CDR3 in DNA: TGTGCCAGCAGCACAAGAACAGGGGGCGCGAAAGAGACCCAGTACTTC. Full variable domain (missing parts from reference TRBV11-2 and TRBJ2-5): EAGVAQSPRYKIIEKRQSVAFWCNPISGHATLYWYQQILGQGPKLLIQFQNNGVVDDSQLPKDRFSAERLKGVDSTLKIQPAKLEDSAVYLCASSTRTGGAKETQYFGPGTRLLVL.